Listed below are T cell receptor beta chains from one sample, sequenced in a study of blood T cell repertoires in COVID-19. Generated by immunoSEQ multiplex PCR, the TCRdb table keeps only in-frame clones and is missing some. The data show around 300,000 clones, with 80% to 95% seen just once and 2.2% held by the top ten. The sample taken for sequencing was peripheral blood. The receptor source for this set is a woman in her twenties or thirties with COVID-19, enrolled during active disease. Each CDR3 is given with its conserved first and last residue. D genes are given only for firm matches. Rows may omit the clone size; those that give it use once, few, many or a size class.

v_gene,d_gene,j_gene,abundance,CDR3nt,CDR3aa
TRBV6-5,NA,TRBJ1-1,NA,TGTGCCAGCAGTCCCCCCCGGGTCATGAACACTGAAGCTTTCTTT,CASSPPRVMNTEAFF
TRBV6-5,NA,TRBJ1-3,once,TGTGCCAGCAGCCGGAGCTCTGGAAACACCATATATTTT,CASSRSSGNTIYF
TRBV10-3,NA,TRBJ1-1,NA,TGTGCCTACAGGAATTTAAAAGACACTGAAGCTTTCTTT,CAYRNLKDTEAFF
TRBV5-4,TRBD2,TRBJ2-5,NA,TGTGCCAGCAGCCATTCAGGCAGAGCGGGAGGTGGCGGGGAGACCCAGTACTTC,CASSHSGRAGGGGETQYF
TRBV5-1,NA,TRBJ1-3,NA,TGCGCCAGCAGCCTCGGTGGAGGAGACTCTGGAAACACCATATATTTT,CASSLGGGDSGNTIYF
TRBV27,TRBD1,TRBJ2-7,NA,TGTGCCAGCAGTCAAGGGACAGGGGTGTTCGAGCAGTACTTC,CASSQGTGVFEQYF
TRBV6-4,NA,TRBJ2-2,NA,TGTGCCAGCAGTGAAACTAGCCATGCCGGGGAGCTGTTTTTT,CASSETSHAGELFF
TRBV6-1,NA,TRBJ1-1,NA,TGTGCCAGCAGTGAAAGTTGGGGGAGGGTGGGAGCTTTCTTT,CASSESWGRVGAFF
TRBV30,TRBD1,TRBJ1-2,once,TGTGCCTGGGGACAGGCGGAGGGAGGCTACACCTTC,CAWGQAEGGYTF
TRBV3-1/TRBV3-2,TRBD1,TRBJ1-4,NA,TGTGCCAGCAGCCAAACGGGACAGGGAGATGAAAAACTGTTTTTT,CASSQTGQGDEKLFF
TRBV7-9,NA,TRBJ2-1,NA,TGTGCCAGCAGCTTGACCAGGGATAATGAGCAGTTCTTC,CASSLTRDNEQFF
TRBV19,TRBD1,TRBJ1-5,NA,TGTGCCAGTAGTGTGGACAGGGATCAGCCCCAGCATTTT,CASSVDRDQPQHF
TRBV12-5,NA,TRBJ1-3,NA,NA,CASGLVMGQGMENTIYF
TRBV7-9,TRBD2,TRBJ2-1,NA,TGTGCCAGCAGCTCCATACTAGCGGGAATCTACAATGAGCAGTTCTTC,CASSSILAGIYNEQFF
TRBV11-2,NA,TRBJ1-1,NA,TGTGCCAGCGCCTTGACGGACTCGAACACTGAAGCTTTCTTT,CASALTDSNTEAFF
TRBV10-3,TRBD2,TRBJ2-1,NA,TGTGCCATCAGTGAGGGGACTAGCGGTAGTAACAATGAGCAGTTCTTC,CAISEGTSGSNNEQFF
TRBV18,NA,TRBJ2-7,NA,TGTGCCAGCTCACCCGGGGACGGGAGCTCCTACGAGCAGTACTTC,CASSPGDGSSYEQYF
TRBV10-2,TRBD2,TRBJ2-5,NA,TGCGCCAGCATTGGGAGGACTAGCGGGAGGGAGACCCAGTACTTC,CASIGRTSGRETQYF
TRBV7-9,NA,TRBJ1-2,once,TGTGCCAGCAGTCCCTGGGGAGATAACTATGGCTACACCTTC,CASSPWGDNYGYTF
TRBV28,NA,TRBJ1-1,NA,TGTGCCAGCAGTTCGAACAAGGGGACTGAAGCTTTCTTT,CASSSNKGTEAFF
TRBV5-5,NA,TRBJ1-2,NA,TGTGCCAGCAGCTTGGCTCAGGGAGGCGACTATGGCTACACCTTC,CASSLAQGGDYGYTF
TRBV12-3/TRBV12-4,TRBD1,TRBJ1-2,few,TGTGCCAGCAGCCCACAGGGGGCGCGTTATAGCACCTTC,CASSPQGARYSTF
TRBV7-9,TRBD2,TRBJ2-5,NA,TGTGCCAGCAGCTTATGGACTAGCGGCCAAGAGACCCAGTACTTC,CASSLWTSGQETQYF
TRBV5-4,NA,TRBJ2-7,few,TGTGCCAGCAGCTTGGGGGGGGACAGCACCTACGAGCAGTACTTC,CASSLGGDSTYEQYF
TRBV28,TRBD1,TRBJ1-1,once,TGTGCCAGCAGTTTCCAGGGGGCGCAGAACACTGAAGCTTTCTTT,CASSFQGAQNTEAFF
TRBV25-1,TRBD1,TRBJ1-2,once,TGTGCCAGCAGTGACTTATGGGACAGCAACTATGGCTACACCTTC,CASSDLWDSNYGYTF
TRBV10-1,TRBD2,TRBJ2-5,NA,TGCGCCAGCAGTGATATGGGAGGGATCGAGACCCAGTACTTC,CASSDMGGIETQYF
TRBV5-1,NA,TRBJ2-1,few,TGCGCCAGCAGCTTGGATGGCGGGGCCTACAATGAGCAGTTCTTC,CASSLDGGAYNEQFF
TRBV3-1/TRBV3-2,NA,TRBJ2-6,few,TGTGCCAGCAGCCAAGATATCGCTGGGGCCAACGTCCTGACTTTC,CASSQDIAGANVLTF
TRBV30,TRBD1,TRBJ2-1,NA,TGTGCCTGGACGGGGCCCGGGACAGGGTTCTATGAGCAGTTCTTC,CAWTGPGTGFYEQFF